What follows are 15 T cell receptor beta chains derived from one specimen sequenced in a study of cytomegalovirus exposure and HLA in healthy donors. PCR used 60 Vbeta primers and 13 Jbeta primers. TCRdb's copy holds only in-frame clones and misses some; the assay was immunoSEQ multiplex PCR. The data contain roughly 120,000 clones, around 80% of them singletons. The material sequenced was PBMCs. The receptor set was obtained from a man under 40 in good health and CMV-seronegative.

The chain links TRBV7-9 to TRBJ1-3; TRBD1 matches 9 bases. Germline loops: CDR1 SEHNR, CDR2 FQNEAQ (reference sequence). The CDR3 is made up of 15 amino acids. V lost 5 bases and J lost 1; bases outside the gene matches: 3. The CDR3 region has the DNA TGTGCCAGCAGCAAACAGGGGGCGTCTGGAAACACCATATATTTT. Translated: CASSKQGASGNTIYF.

V gene TRBV6-4 combines with J gene TRBJ1-5, with D possibly matching TRBD1 (5 bases). This CDR3 region has 14 residues. V was trimmed by 3 bases and J by 0 bases, leaving 6 bases between them. CDR1 MRHNA and CDR2 SNTAGT come from the germline V gene. Here the CDR3 DNA reads TGTGCCAGCAGTGAGGACATTAGCAATCAGCCCCAGCATTTT. Its protein product is CASSEDISNQPQHF.

The chain couples TRBV9 to TRBJ2-5; 7 positions agree with TRBD2. Germline CDR1 SGDLS, CDR2 YYNGEE. CDR3 length equals 15 residues. V was pared by 3 bases and J by 5 bases, with 10 bases of the junction left unmatched. CDR3 sequence: CASSAGRSFEETQYF. As DNA, the CDR3 is TGTGCCAGCAGCGCCGGGAGGTCATTTGAGGAGACCCAGTACTTC.

J is TRBJ2-7 and V is TRBV27; 7 nucleotides align to TRBD2. Losses at the gene ends were 5 bases for V and 6 bases for J; bases not matched to a gene: 7. CDR1 is MNHEY and CDR2 is SMNVEV in the germline V gene (reference sequence). The CDR3 length is 13 residues. CDR3 loop: CASSPRPGGEQYF. The CDR3 nucleotides read TGTGCCAGCAGTCCCCGCCCGGGGGGCGAGCAGTACTTC.

This clone was observed once. The chain recombines TRBV6-5 with TRBJ1-2, with 7 bases lining up with TRBD1. Per germline, CDR1 MNHEY and CDR2 SVGAGI. CDR3 length equals 13 residues. Losses at the gene ends were 6 bases for V and 0 bases for J; bases not matched to a gene: 1. CDR3 coding DNA: TGTGCCAGCAGCGACAGGGCTAACTATGGCTACACCTTC. The encoded protein is CASSDRANYGYTF.

This clone was observed a few times. Other DNA sequences in the sample encode the same CDR3. The V call is TRBV30, the J call TRBJ1-1, with D maybe TRBD1 (5 bases). The V end was cut by 1 base, the J end by 8 bases, with 14 bases between. The CDR3 sequence is 13 residues long. Germline CDR1 GTSNPN, CDR2 SVGIG (reference sequence). The CDR3 coding sequence is TGTGCCTGGAGTGATACAGGCCCAACGGAAGCTTTCTTT. Translation gives CAWSDTGPTEAFF.

The CDR3 DNA sequence: TGTGCCATCAGTGGGACAGGGACTAGCAATCAGCCCCAGCATTTT. It yields the protein CAISGTGTSNQPQHF. The V and J genes are TRBV10-3 and TRBJ1-5; 8 bases align to TRBD1. The CDR3 is made up of 15 amino acids. Germline trimming cut 4 bases from V and 0 bases from J; bases unmatched to any gene: 2. In germline, CDR1 is ENHRY, CDR2 SYGVKD.

V is TRBV2 and J is TRBJ2-7, with 7 bases lining up with TRBD1. CDR3 length: 12 amino acids. V dropped 6 bases and J dropped 5; count of bases not matched to a gene: 4. The germline V gene encodes CDR1 SNHLY and CDR2 FYNNEI. The CDR3 is CASRDRAHEQYF. Here the CDR3 DNA reads TGTGCCAGCAGAGACAGGGCCCACGAGCAGTACTTC.

V is TRBV5-6 and J is TRBJ2-7; D is uncertain. With 1 base removed from V and 4 bases from J, the gap between germline ends came to 6 bases. Per the germline V gene, CDR1 is SGHDT and CDR2 is YYEEEE. This CDR3 has 12 amino acids. The CDR3 is CASSLLAYEQYF. CDR3 nucleotide sequence: TGTGCCAGCAGCTTGTTGGCTTACGAGCAGTACTTC.

V gene TRBV28 combines with J gene TRBJ1-5; no clear D gene. Deletions cut 2 bases from V and 0 bases from J, with 8 bases between. Germline values: CDR1 MDHEN, CDR2 SYDVKM. The CDR3 runs to 15 residues. The CDR3 spells CASSLPGNSNQPQHF. DNA for the CDR3: TGTGCCAGCAGTTTACCGGGGAATAGCAATCAGCCCCAGCATTTT.

The chain joins TRBV28 to TRBJ2-7, with 12 bases fitting TRBD2. J lost 2 bases, V lost 7 bases, and 9 bases had no gene match. Germline CDR1 reads MDHEN; CDR2 reads SYDVKM. The CDR3 contains 16 residues. The DNA of the CDR3 is TGTGCCAGCATCCCGGCCGCTAGCGGGGGGGCCTACGAGCAGTACTTC. It codes for CASIPAASGGAYEQYF. The variable domain in full, completed from reference TRBV28 and TRBJ2-7, reads DVKVTQSSRYLVKRTGEKVFLECVQDMDHENMFWYRQDPGLGLRLIYFSYDVKMKEKGDIPEGYSVSREKKERFSLILESASTNQTSMYLCASIPAASGGAYEQYFGPGTRLTVT.

V is TRBV5-1 and J is TRBJ1-4, with D tentatively TRBD1 (6 bases). The germline gives CDR1 SGHRS, CDR2 YFSETQ. Trimming left V 2 bases short and J 4 bases short, with 12 bases between. The length of the CDR3 is 15 residues. The DNA for the CDR3 is TGCGCCAGCAGCTTAAATGCAGGGGTTAATGAAAAACTGTTTTTT. Residues: CASSLNAGVNEKLFF.

This sequence joins TRBV28 and TRBJ1-2; tentatively, D is TRBD1 (6 bases). Trimming left V 3 bases short and J 5 bases short, with 10 bases between. The CDR3 sequence is 13 residues long. Germline V gene sequence: CDR1 MDHEN, CDR2 SYDVKM. This CDR3 reads CASSFQGLYGYTF. CDR3 DNA: TGTGCCAGCAGTTTCCAGGGGTTATATGGCTACACCTTC.

The chain carries TRBV4-3 and TRBJ1-6; no reliable D call. Trimming pared 8 bases from V and 0 bases from J, leaving 14 bases between. Germline values: CDR1 LGHNA, CDR2 YSLEER. The CDR3 length is 16 residues. CDR3 nucleotides: TGCGCCAGCGGAGACGGCGCCAGCTCCTATAATTCACCCCTCCACTTT. It translates to CASGDGASSYNSPLHF.

V gene TRBV7-9 combines with J gene TRBJ2-7; 9 bases are a match to TRBD2. CDR3 length: 13 residues. Germline loops: CDR1 SEHNR, CDR2 FQNEAQ (reference sequence). With 5 bases clipped from V and 2 bases from J, the junction kept 1 base outside the gene matches. Written as DNA, the CDR3 is TGTGCCAGCAGCGGACTAGCGCCCTACGAGCAGTACTTC. Translated: CASSGLAPYEQYF.